This TCR beta chain was captured in a study of human T cells and chemical hapten exposure. Overall study: An approximately 2 cm by approximately 2 cm inner upper arm patch received 2% DPC for sensitization. Diagnoses of alopecia areata, totalis or universalis occurred in mostly female patients.

This clonotype came up many times. TCRdb itself ran the RACE reads through MiXCR, one entry per CDR3 protein. This sample has about 350,000 distinct CDR3 sequences; about 6% occur once, and the top ten carry around 6%. The time point: patch test 2, 6 weeks after DPC sensitization. Stated treatment: therapeutic diphenylcyclopropenone sensitization with weekly scalp DPC. The CDR3 is 15 residues long. V gave up 3 bases and J gave up 8 bases, with 16 bases separating them. Germline CDR1 is SGHTA and CDR2 is FQGNSA. This chain joins TRBV7-2 and TRBJ1-4, with a possible D match to TRBD1 (6 bases). This sample comprised whole blood, obtained in connection with sensitization to the hapten diphenylcyclopropenone (DPC). This clonotype originated in a woman aged 18 to 35 with alopecia areata. Some clones in this sample may be carry-over from other donors' samples. The CDR3 DNA reads as TGTGCCAGCAGCTTGCCGACAGGTTTCCAAGAAAAACTGTTTTTT. This sequence encodes CASSLPTGFQEKLFF.